Each of the 28 T cell receptor beta chains below was sequenced from the same sample in a study of shared clonotypes between healthy human individuals. Terminally differentiated effector memory CD45RA+ cells were excluded by CCR7 positive selection of CD45RO-negative cells. The data were produced by immunoSEQ multiplex PCR, yet TCRdb's version contains in-frame clones alone and is incomplete. The profile shows about 1,900,000 clones, approximately 94% of them singletons. The material sequenced was naive CD8+ T cells sorted from blood. Receptors were obtained from a man between 18 and 35 years old in good health.

The chain carries TRBV7-8 and TRBJ1-1, with TRBD1 as a possible D gene (5 bases). Germline lookup yields CDR1 SGHVS and CDR2 FQNEAQ. This CDR3 is built from 14 residues. Trimming left V 4 bases short and J 5 bases short, with 14 bases between. CDR3 bases: TGTGCCAGCAGCTACCTGGCGGGGGATACTGAAGCTTTCTTT. Translation gives CASSYLAGDTEAFF. The full variable domain, in which reference TRBV7-8 and TRBJ1-1 provide the parts outside the CDR3, is GAGVSQSPRYKVAKRGQDVALRCDPISGHVSLFWYQQALGQGPEFLTYFQNEAQLDKSGLPSDRFFAERPEGSVSTLKIQRTQQEDSAVYLCASSYLAGDTEAFFGQGTRLTVV.

This rearrangement joins TRBV5-6 to TRBJ1-2; 7 bases match TRBD1. V dropped 4 bases and J dropped 5; count of bases not matched to a gene: 5. Germline CDR1 reads SGHDT; CDR2 reads YYEEEE. CDR3 length: 13 amino acids. CDR3 in amino acids: CASSQDRDYGYTF. CDR3 DNA: TGTGCCAGCAGCCAAGACAGGGATTATGGCTACACCTTC.

Of note for this clone: This CDR3 is also generated by other DNA sequences in the sample. The chain couples TRBV4-3 to TRBJ2-7, with D possibly being TRBD2 (6 bases). The germline CDR1 and CDR2 sequences are LGHNA and YSLEER. V lost 0 bases, J lost 3 bases, and 12 bases lay in between. The CDR3 spans 15 residues. The CDR3 region is CASSQERDSRYEQYF. In DNA, the CDR3 is TGCGCCAGCAGCCAAGAGCGGGACTCCCGCTACGAGCAGTACTTC.

About this clone itself: Other DNA sequences within the sample encode an identical CDR3. The chain carries TRBV28 and TRBJ1-2, with TRBD1 matching 8 bases. J was trimmed by 4 bases and V by 2 bases; bases with no gene match: 3. Germline CDR1 MDHEN, CDR2 SYDVKM. CDR3 length equals 14 residues. DNA of the CDR3: TGTGCCAGCAGTTTACAGGGGGCAGGCTATGGCTACACCTTC. Translating it yields CASSLQGAGYGYTF.

In its sample, this clone was seen a few times. The rearrangement links TRBV14 to TRBJ1-2; perhaps TRBD1 as D (5 bases). The V end was cut by 0 bases, the J end by 8 bases, with 19 bases between. Germline CDR1 SGHDN, CDR2 FVKESK. The CDR3 is 16 amino acids. The CDR3 nucleotides read TGTGCCAGCAGCCAAGATCGATATTCAGGGAGTGACGGCTACACCTTC. This sequence encodes CASSQDRYSGSDGYTF.

The chain uses TRBV10-3 and TRBJ1-3; TRBD1 might be the D (5 bases). The CDR3 is 16 amino acids. Germline V gives CDR1 ENHRY, CDR2 SYGVKD. With 4 bases removed from V and 0 bases from J, the gap between germline ends came to 13 bases. The CDR3 spells CAISGVMGLSGNTIYF. DNA of the CDR3: TGTGCCATCAGTGGCGTGATGGGGCTCTCTGGAAACACCATATATTTT.

Points on this clone: Other DNA sequences from this sample encode an identical CDR3 as well. The chain carries TRBV4-1 and TRBJ2-5; 11 bases line up with TRBD1. The CDR3 covers 15 residues. The germline gives CDR1 MGHRA, CDR2 YSYEKL. The V and J ends lost 2 bases and 5 bases, in that order; junction bases with no gene match: 4. The CDR3 bases are TGCGCCAGCAGCCAACCGGGACAGGGGGTTGAGACCCAGTACTTC. Its translation: CASSQPGQGVETQYF.

This chain uses TRBV7-8 with TRBJ2-7, with 9 bases that match TRBD1. Germline-derived CDR1 and CDR2 are SGHVS and FQNEAQ. The CDR3 is 17 amino acids. V lost 3 bases to trimming and J lost 1 base; unmatched junction nucleotides: 10. The CDR3 loop reads CASSLITRDRVSYEQYF. In nucleotides, the CDR3 is TGTGCCAGCAGCTTGATCACCCGGGACAGGGTATCCTACGAGCAGTACTTC.

In this sample, this clone turned up a few times. The rearrangement uses TRBV5-4 and TRBJ1-1; the D gene is possibly TRBD1 (6 bases). V was pared by 2 bases and J by 3 bases, with 11 bases between. CDR3 length: 14 residues. Germline V lookup: CDR1 SGHNT, CDR2 YYREEE (reference sequence). CDR3 protein: CASSFTGSDTEAFF. The CDR3 bases are TGTGCCAGCAGCTTTACAGGGTCCGACACTGAAGCTTTCTTT.

The gene calls are TRBV7-3 and TRBJ2-1, with 7 bases matching TRBD2. Germline loops: CDR1 SGHTA, CDR2 FQGTGA. Trimming removed 5 bases from V and 2 bases from J; junction bases left unmatched: 6. The CDR3 covers 15 residues. The CDR3 protein is CASSEVAGAYNEQFF. DNA for the CDR3: TGTGCCAGCAGCGAGGTAGCGGGCGCCTACAATGAGCAGTTCTTC. The full variable domain, completed using reference TRBV7-3 and TRBJ2-1, is GAGVSQTPSNKVTEKGKYVELRCDPISGHTALYWYRQSLGQGPEFLIYFQGTGAADDSGLPNDRFFAVRPEGSVSTLKIQRTERGDSAVYLCASSEVAGAYNEQFFGPGTRLTVL.

J is TRBJ2-3 and V is TRBV27; D could derive from TRBD1 or TRBD2 (5 bases each). The germline V gene has CDR1 MNHEY and CDR2 SMNVEV (reference sequence). This CDR3 comprises 16 residues. V lost 2 bases and J lost 2, with 14 bases in between. The CDR3 DNA reads as TGTGCCAGCAGTTTAAGCTGGGACGGCAACACAGATACGCAGTATTTT. This translates into CASSLSWDGNTDTQYF.

V is TRBV15 and J is TRBJ2-2; the match to TRBD2 covers 7 bases. The length of the CDR3 is 16 residues. Germline values: CDR1 LNHNV, CDR2 YYDKDF (reference sequence). V lost 1 base to trimming and J lost 6 bases; unmatched junction nucleotides: 8. The CDR3 DNA reads as TGTGCCACCAGCAGAGCCCCGGGACTATCTCCCGGGGAGCTGTTTTTT. Amino acid sequence: CATSRAPGLSPGELFF.

Points on this clone: Other DNA sequences from this sample encode an identical CDR3 as well. V gene TRBV27 combines with J gene TRBJ2-5; D is possibly TRBD1 or TRBD2 (6 bases each). Trimming took 3 bases from V and 5 from J, leaving 10 bases between them. This CDR3 is built from 13 residues. Germline CDR1 reads MNHEY; CDR2 reads SMNVEV (reference sequence). CDR3 bases: TGTGCCAGCAGTTTTGGGGGGCTGGAGACCCAGTACTTC. Translated, it gives CASSFGGLETQYF.

The chain couples TRBV27 to TRBJ1-4; 7 bases match TRBD1. CDR1 is MNHEY and CDR2 is SMNVEV in the germline V gene (reference sequence). After removal of 6 bases from V and 8 bases from J, the junction contained 12 bases not matched to a gene. The CDR3 has 15 amino acids. The CDR3 bases are TGTGCCAGCAGATCCTACAGGGGAGAGCAGGAAAAACTGTTTTTT. This gives the protein CASRSYRGEQEKLFF.

The chain has TRBV30 and TRBJ1-1; D remains unclear. Between the trimmed V and J ends, which lost 5 bases and 3 bases, there was a span of 16 bases. The length of the CDR3 is 14 residues. The V gene's germline CDR1 is GTSNPN and CDR2 SVGIG (reference sequence). CDR3 sequence: CAWVAPRFYTEAFF. The CDR3 nucleotides are TGTGCCTGGGTTGCGCCCAGGTTTTACACTGAAGCTTTCTTT.

The rearrangement uses TRBV9 and TRBJ2-6; D is uncertain. The ends were cut back, 3 bases at V and 1 base at J, with 17 bases in the middle. The germline gives CDR1 SGDLS, CDR2 YYNGEE. The CDR3 is 18 residues long. CDR3 residues: CASSGERTARSGANVLTF. The CDR3 DNA sequence: TGTGCCAGCAGCGGAGAAAGGACCGCACGATCTGGGGCCAACGTCCTGACTTTC. Looking up the rest from reference TRBV9 and TRBJ2-6 gives the full variable domain: DSGVTQTPKHLITATGQRVTLRCSPRSGDLSVYWYQQSLDQGLQFLIQYYNGEERAKGNILERFSAQQFPDLHSELNLSSLELGDSALYFCASSGERTARSGANVLTFGAGSRLTVL.

The table lists this clone with a few counts. The sample has other DNA sequences that encode this CDR3 too. This chain uses TRBV13 with TRBJ2-2, with TRBD2 identical over 7 bases. V was clipped by 4 bases and J by 5 bases; unmatched bases: 1. Germline V gene lookup returns CDR1 PRHDT and CDR2 FYEKMQ (reference sequence). The CDR3 spans 13 residues. CDR3 DNA: TGTGCCAGCAGCTCGGGGGGAACCGGGGAGCTGTTTTTT. Translated: CASSSGGTGELFF.

The chain recombines TRBV5-8 with TRBJ2-2, with D unclear. Per germline, CDR1 SGHTS and CDR2 YDEGEE. V was cut by 0 bases and J by 0 bases, with 6 bases left in between. This CDR3 is built from 15 residues. CDR3 loop: CASSLGVTNTGELFF. CDR3 DNA: TGTGCCAGCAGCTTGGGGGTTACGAACACCGGGGAGCTGTTTTTT.

V is TRBV12-5 and J is TRBJ1-5, with unresolved D. CDR3 length: 16 amino acids. V dropped 1 base and J dropped 0 bases, with 10 bases sitting between them. Looked up from germline, CDR1 is LGHNT and CDR2 is FRNRAP. CDR3 loop: CASGLGTDYSNQPQHF. The CDR3 bases are TGTGCTAGTGGTTTGGGGACGGACTATAGCAATCAGCCCCAGCATTTT.

The chain is built from TRBV4-1 and TRBJ2-3; either TRBD1 or TRBD2 may supply D (5 bases each). V shed 4 bases and J shed 2 bases, with 16 bases lying between them. The CDR3 has 16 amino acids. Germline CDR1 and CDR2: MGHRA and YSYEKL. The CDR3 loop reads CASSPSRDGFTDTQYF. CDR3 sequence (DNA): TGCGCCAGCAGCCCCTCCCGGGACGGATTCACAGATACGCAGTATTTT.

The rearrangement links TRBV5-8 to TRBJ2-5; 8 positions match TRBD2. The V segment lost 4 bases and the J segment 5 bases; nucleotides outside the gene matches: 13. The length of the CDR3 is 16 residues. Germline V lookup: CDR1 SGHTS, CDR2 YDEGEE. The CDR3 is CASSRSTGLVEETQYF. CDR3 sequence (DNA): TGTGCCAGCAGCAGGAGTACGGGACTAGTGGAGGAGACCCAGTACTTC.

Comment on this clone: At the DNA level, this CDR3 is encoded by other sequences in the same sample as well. The chain links TRBV9 to TRBJ2-7; D tentatively reads TRBD1 or TRBD2 (7 bases each). The CDR3 is 14 residues long. Germline assignment: CDR1 SGDLS and CDR2 YYNGEE. With 0 bases removed from V and 3 bases from J, the gap between germline ends came to 10 bases. CDR3 sequence reads: CASSVAGGDYEQYF. The CDR3 coding sequence is TGTGCCAGCAGCGTAGCAGGGGGGGACTACGAGCAGTACTTC.

The gene calls are TRBV28 and TRBJ1-2; possible D gene TRBD1, 5 bases. Trimming left V 5 bases short and J 6 bases short, with 7 bases between. This CDR3 is built from 11 residues. Germline-derived CDR1 and CDR2 are MDHEN and SYDVKM. In DNA, the CDR3 is TGTGCCAGCAGTGCAGGGAATGGCTACACCTTC. Translation: CASSAGNGYTF.

The chain recombines TRBV2 with TRBJ1-2; 9 nucleotides line up with TRBD1. J lost 4 bases, V lost 6 bases, and 9 bases had no gene match. The V gene's germline CDR1 is SNHLY and CDR2 FYNNEI. The CDR3 runs to 15 residues. This chain's CDR3 is CASRAGTGSPYGYTF. DNA of the CDR3: TGTGCCAGCAGGGCCGGGACAGGGTCACCCTATGGCTACACCTTC.

The chain uses TRBV4-3 and TRBJ2-7; D might be TRBD2 (6 bases). The germline V gene has CDR1 LGHNA and CDR2 YSLEER. This CDR3 has 15 amino acids. Trimming pared 0 bases from V and 4 bases from J, leaving 13 bases between. The CDR3 spells CASSQDSAGRYEQYF. The CDR3 DNA is TGCGCCAGCAGCCAAGATTCGGCGGGGAGATACGAGCAGTACTTC.

The chain couples TRBV11-2 to TRBJ2-7; TRBD1 agrees at 10 bases. Germline V lookup: CDR1 SGHAT, CDR2 FQNNGV. CDR3 size: 13 residues. With V trimmed by 3 bases and J by 6 bases, 2 bases remained unmatched. The chain's CDR3 is CASSFDRGLEQYF. CDR3 bases: TGTGCCAGCAGCTTCGACAGGGGGCTCGAGCAGTACTTC.

The chain is built from TRBV9 and TRBJ1-2, with a weak D call TRBD1 (5 bases). V shed 0 bases and J shed 5 bases, with 14 bases lying between them. Per the germline V gene, CDR1 is SGDLS and CDR2 is YYNGEE. The CDR3 sequence is 15 residues long. CDR3 protein: CASSVASRAGYGYTF. DNA for the CDR3: TGTGCCAGCAGCGTAGCTAGTCGTGCAGGGTATGGCTACACCTTC.

The gene calls are TRBV6-5 and TRBJ2-7; D gene unclear. Trimming removed 5 bases at V and 5 bases at J, with 19 bases between. In germline, CDR1 is MNHEY, CDR2 SVGAGI. This CDR3 has 15 residues. CDR3 DNA: TGTGCCAGCAGTCCAAGCACCTCCAAAGGCGACGAGCAGTACTTC. Encoded protein: CASSPSTSKGDEQYF.